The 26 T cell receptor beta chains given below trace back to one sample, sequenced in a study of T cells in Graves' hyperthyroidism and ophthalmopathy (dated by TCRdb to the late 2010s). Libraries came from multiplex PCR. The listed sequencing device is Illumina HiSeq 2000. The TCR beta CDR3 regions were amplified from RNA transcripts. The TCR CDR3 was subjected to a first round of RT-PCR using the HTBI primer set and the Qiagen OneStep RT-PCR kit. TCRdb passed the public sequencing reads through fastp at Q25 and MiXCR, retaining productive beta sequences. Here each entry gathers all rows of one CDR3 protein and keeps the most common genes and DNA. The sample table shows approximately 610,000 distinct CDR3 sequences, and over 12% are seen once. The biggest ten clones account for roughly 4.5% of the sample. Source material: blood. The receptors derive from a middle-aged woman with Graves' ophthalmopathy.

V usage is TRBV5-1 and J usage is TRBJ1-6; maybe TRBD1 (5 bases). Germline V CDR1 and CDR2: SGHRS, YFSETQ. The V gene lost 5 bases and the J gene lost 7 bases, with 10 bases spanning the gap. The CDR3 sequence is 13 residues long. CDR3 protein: CASSGEGNSPLHF. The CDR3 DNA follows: TGCGCCAGCAGTGGGGAGGGGAATTCACCCCTCCACTTT.

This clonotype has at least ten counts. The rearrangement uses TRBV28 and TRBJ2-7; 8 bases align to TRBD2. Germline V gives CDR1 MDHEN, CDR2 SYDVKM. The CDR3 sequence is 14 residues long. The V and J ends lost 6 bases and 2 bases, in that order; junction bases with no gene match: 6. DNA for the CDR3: TGTGCCAGCAGAGAGAGCGGGAGCCCCTACGAGCAGTACTTC. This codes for CASRESGSPYEQYF.

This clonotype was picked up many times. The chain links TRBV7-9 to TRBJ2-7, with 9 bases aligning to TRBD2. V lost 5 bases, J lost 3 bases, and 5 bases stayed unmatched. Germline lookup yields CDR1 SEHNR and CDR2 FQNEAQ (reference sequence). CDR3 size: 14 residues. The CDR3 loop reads CASSPGTSSYEQYF. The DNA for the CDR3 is TGTGCCAGCAGCCCCGGGACTAGCAGCTACGAGCAGTACTTC.

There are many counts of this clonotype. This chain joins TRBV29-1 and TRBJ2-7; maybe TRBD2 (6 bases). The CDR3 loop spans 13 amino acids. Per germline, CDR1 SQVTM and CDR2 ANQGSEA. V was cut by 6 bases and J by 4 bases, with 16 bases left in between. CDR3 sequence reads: CSVRDLISYEQYF. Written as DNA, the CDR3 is TGCAGCGTCCGGGACTTGATTAGTTACGAGCAGTACTTC.

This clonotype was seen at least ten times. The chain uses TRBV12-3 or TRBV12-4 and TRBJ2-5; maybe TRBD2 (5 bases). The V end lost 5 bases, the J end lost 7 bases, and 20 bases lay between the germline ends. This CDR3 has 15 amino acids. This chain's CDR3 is CASSLGISRVGTQYF. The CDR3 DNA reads TGTGCCAGCAGTCTCGGGATCTCTCGGGTAGGGACCCAGTACTTC.

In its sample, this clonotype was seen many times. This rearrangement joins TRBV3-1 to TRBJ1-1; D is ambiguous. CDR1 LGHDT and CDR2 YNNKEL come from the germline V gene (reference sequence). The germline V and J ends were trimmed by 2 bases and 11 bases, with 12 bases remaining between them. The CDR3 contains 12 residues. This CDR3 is CASSQTSDRAFF. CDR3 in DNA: TGTGCCAGCAGCCAAACCTCGGACCGGGCTTTCTTT. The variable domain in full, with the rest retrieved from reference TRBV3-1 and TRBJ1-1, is DTAVSQTPKYLVTQMGNDKSIKCEQNLGHDTMYWYKQDSKKFLKIMFSYNNKELIINETVPNRFSPKSPDKAHLNLHINSLELGDSAVYFCASSQTSDRAFFGQGTRLTVV.

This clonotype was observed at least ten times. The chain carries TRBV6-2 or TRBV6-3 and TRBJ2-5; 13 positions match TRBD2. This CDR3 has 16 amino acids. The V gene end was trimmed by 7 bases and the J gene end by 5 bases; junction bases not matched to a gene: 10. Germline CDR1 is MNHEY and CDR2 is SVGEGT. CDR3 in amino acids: CASIPGLAGSGETQYF. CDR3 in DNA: TGTGCCAGCATTCCGGGACTAGCGGGAAGCGGGGAGACCCAGTACTTC.

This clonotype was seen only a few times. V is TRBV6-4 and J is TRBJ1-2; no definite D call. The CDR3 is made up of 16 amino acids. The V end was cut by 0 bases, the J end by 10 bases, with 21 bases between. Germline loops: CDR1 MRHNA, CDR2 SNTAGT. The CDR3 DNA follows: TGTGCCAGCAGTGACTCGATCGGTGGGTCAGGAGCTGACTACACCTTC. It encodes CASSDSIGGSGADYTF.

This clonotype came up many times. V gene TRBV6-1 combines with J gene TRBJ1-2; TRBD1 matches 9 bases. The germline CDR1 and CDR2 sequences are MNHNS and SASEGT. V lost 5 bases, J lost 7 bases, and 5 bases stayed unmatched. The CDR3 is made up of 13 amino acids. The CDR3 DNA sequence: TGTGCCAGCAGTACAGGGGGCGGTAGTGGCTACACCTTC. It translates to CASSTGGGSGYTF.

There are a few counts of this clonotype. The CDR3 reads CASSPSWVIGNTYEQYF. The DNA for the CDR3 is TGCGCCAGCAGCCCCTCTTGGGTTATTGGGAACACCTACGAGCAGTACTTC. The chain is built from TRBV5-1 and TRBJ2-7; D is ambiguous. The CDR3 is 17 amino acids. Germline values: CDR1 SGHRS, CDR2 YFSETQ. Trimming removed 4 bases at V and 2 bases at J, with 22 bases between.

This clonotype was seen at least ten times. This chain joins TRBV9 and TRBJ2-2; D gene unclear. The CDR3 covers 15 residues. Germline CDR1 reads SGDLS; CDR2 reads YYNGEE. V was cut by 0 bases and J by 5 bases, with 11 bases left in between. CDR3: CASSVGGFITGELFF. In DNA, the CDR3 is TGTGCCAGCAGCGTAGGCGGCTTTATTACCGGGGAGCTGTTTTTT. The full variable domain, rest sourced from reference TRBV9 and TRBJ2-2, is DSGVTQTPKHLITATGQRVTLRCSPRSGDLSVYWYQQSLDQGLQFLIQYYNGEERAKGNILERFSAQQFPDLHSELNLSSLELGDSALYFCASSVGGFITGELFFGEGSRLTVL.

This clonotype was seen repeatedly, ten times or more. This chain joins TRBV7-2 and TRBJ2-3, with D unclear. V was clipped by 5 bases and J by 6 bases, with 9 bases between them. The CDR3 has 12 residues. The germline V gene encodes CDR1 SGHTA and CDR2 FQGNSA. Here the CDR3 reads CASSRSSDTQYF. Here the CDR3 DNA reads TGTGCCAGCAGCCGTTCCAGTGATACGCAGTATTTT.

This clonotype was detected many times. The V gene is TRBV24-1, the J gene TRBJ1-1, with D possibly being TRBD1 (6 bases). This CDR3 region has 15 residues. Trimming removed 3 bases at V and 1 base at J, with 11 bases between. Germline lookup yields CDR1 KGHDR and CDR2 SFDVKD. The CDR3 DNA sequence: TGTGCCACCAGTGATGGAGGACAGCCGAACACTGAAGCTTTCTTT. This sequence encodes CATSDGGQPNTEAFF.

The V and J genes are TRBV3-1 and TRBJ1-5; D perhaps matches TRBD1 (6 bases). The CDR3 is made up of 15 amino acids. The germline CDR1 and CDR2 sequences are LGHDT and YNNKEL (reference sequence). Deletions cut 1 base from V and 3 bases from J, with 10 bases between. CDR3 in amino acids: CASSQGAGHNQPQHF. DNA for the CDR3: TGTGCCAGCAGCCAAGGGGCGGGACACAATCAGCCCCAGCATTTT.

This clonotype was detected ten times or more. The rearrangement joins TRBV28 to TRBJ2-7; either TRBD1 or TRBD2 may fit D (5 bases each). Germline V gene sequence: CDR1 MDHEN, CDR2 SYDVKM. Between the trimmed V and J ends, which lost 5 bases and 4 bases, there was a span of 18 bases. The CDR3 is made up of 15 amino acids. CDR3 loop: CASSMNAGTQYEQYF. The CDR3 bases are TGTGCCAGCAGTATGAATGCCGGGACCCAGTACGAGCAGTACTTC.

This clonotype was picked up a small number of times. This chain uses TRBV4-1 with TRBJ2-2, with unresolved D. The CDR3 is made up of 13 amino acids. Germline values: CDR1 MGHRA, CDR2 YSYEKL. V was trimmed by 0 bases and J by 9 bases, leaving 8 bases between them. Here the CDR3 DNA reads TGCGCCAGCAGCCAAGATCTCGGTCGGGAGCTGTTTTTT. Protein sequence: CASSQDLGRELFF.

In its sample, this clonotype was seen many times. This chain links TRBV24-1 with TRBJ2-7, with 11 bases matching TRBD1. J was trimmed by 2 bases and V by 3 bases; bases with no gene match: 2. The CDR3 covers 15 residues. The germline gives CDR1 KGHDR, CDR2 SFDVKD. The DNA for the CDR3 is TGTGCCACCAGTGATAAGGGACAGGGGGCCTACGAGCAGTACTTC. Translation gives CATSDKGQGAYEQYF.

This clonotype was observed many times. The CDR3: CATSSRTGGTEAFF. Here the CDR3 DNA reads TGTGCCACCAGCAGTAGGACAGGGGGCACTGAAGCTTTCTTT. The chain combines TRBV15 with TRBJ1-1, with 10 bases aligning to TRBD1. Trimming at V came to 3 bases and at J to 4 bases, leaving 2 bases not matched to a gene. Germline CDR1 is LNHNV and CDR2 is YYDKDF (reference sequence). The CDR3 runs 14 residues. The entire variable domain, with the rest obtained from reference TRBV15 and TRBJ1-1, is as follows: DAMVIQNPRYQVTQFGKPVTLSCSQTLNHNVMYWYQQKSSQAPKLLFHYYDKDFNNEADTPDNFQSRRPNTSFCFLDIRSPGLGDTAMYLCATSSRTGGTEAFFGQGTRLTVV.

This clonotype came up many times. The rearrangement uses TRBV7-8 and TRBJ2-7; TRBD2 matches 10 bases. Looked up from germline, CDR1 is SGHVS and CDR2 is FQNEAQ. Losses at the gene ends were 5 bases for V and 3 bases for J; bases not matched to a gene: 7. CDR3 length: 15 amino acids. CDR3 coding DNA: TGTGCCAGCAGCGCCCGACTAGCGGGCGGCTACGAGCAGTACTTC. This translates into CASSARLAGGYEQYF.

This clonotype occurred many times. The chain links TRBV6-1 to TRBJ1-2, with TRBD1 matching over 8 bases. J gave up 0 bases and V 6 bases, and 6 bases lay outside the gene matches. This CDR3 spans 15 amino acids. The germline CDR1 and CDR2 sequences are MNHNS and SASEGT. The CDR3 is CASSRAQGANYGYTF. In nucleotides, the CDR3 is TGTGCCAGCAGCAGAGCACAGGGGGCTAACTATGGCTACACCTTC.

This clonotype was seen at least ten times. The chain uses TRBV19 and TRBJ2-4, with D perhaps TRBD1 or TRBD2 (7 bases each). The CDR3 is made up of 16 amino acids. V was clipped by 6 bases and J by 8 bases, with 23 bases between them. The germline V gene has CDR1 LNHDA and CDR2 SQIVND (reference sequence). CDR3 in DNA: TGTGCCAGTAGCCCTGGGGGCAGGGGGGGCGAGTACATTCAGTACTTC. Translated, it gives CASSPGGRGGEYIQYF.

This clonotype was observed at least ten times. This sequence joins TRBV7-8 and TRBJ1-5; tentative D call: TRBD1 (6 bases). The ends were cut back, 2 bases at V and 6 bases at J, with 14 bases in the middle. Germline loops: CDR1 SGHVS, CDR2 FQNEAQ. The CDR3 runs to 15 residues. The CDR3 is CASSLMGQGLQPQHF. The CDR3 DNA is TGTGCCAGCAGCTTAATGGGGCAGGGGCTTCAGCCCCAGCATTTT.

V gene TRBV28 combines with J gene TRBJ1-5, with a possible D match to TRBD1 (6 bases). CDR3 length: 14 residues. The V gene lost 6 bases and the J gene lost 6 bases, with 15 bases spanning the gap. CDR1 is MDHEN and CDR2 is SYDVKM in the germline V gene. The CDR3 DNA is TGTGCCAGCAGCCCACAGGGTAGGGGTCAGCCCCAGCATTTT. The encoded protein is CASSPQGRGQPQHF.

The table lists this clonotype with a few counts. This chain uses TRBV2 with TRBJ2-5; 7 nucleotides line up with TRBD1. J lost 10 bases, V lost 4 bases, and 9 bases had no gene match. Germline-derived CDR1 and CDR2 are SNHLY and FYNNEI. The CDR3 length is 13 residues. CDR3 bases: TGTGCCAGCAGTGGGGACAGTTGGGGAGACCAGTACTTC. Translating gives CASSGDSWGDQYF.

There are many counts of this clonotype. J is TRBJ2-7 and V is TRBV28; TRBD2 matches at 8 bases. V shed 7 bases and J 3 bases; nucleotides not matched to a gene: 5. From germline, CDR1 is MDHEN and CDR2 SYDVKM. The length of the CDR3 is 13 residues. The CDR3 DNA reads TGTGCCAGCACTGGCGGGAGGTTCTACGAGCAGTACTTC. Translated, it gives CASTGGRFYEQYF.

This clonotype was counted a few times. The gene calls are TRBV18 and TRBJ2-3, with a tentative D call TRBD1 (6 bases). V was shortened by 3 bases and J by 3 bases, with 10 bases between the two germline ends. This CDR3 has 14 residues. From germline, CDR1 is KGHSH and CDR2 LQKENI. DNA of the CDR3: TGTGCCAGCTCACCGTGGCAGGGGACAGATACGCAGTATTTT. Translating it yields CASSPWQGTDTQYF.